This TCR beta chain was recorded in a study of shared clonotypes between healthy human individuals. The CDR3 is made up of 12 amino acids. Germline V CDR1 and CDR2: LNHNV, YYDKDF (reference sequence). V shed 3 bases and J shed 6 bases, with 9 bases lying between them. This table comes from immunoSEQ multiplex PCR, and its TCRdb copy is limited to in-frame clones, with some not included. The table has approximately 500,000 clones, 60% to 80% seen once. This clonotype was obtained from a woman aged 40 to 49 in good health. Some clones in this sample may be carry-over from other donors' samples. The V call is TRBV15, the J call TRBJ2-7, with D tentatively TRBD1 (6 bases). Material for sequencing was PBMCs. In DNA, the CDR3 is TGTGCCACCAGCAGTTTGGGGGCCGAGCAGTACTTC. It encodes CATSSLGAEQYF.